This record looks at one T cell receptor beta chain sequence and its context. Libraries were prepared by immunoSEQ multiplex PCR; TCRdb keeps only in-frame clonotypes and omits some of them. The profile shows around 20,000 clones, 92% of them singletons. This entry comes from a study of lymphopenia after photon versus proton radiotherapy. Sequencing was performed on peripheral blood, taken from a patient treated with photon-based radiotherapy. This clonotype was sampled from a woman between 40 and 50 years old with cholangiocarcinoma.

The CDR3 region is CASSQDDGGTEAFF. Here the CDR3 DNA reads TGTGCCAGCAGCCAAGATGATGGGGGAACTGAAGCTTTCTTT. The J gene is TRBJ1-1, the V gene TRBV4-2, with D tentatively TRBD1 (5 bases). This CDR3 region has 14 residues. Per the germline V gene, CDR1 is LGHNA and CDR2 is YNFKEQ. Trimming took off 0 bases at V and 5 bases at J, with 10 bases between the two ends.